This T cell receptor beta chain appears in the sequencing data of a study of molecular identifiers for immune sequencing clone quantification. TCRdb itself ran the PCR reads through MiXCR, one entry per CDR3 protein. The data contain tens of thousands of distinct CDR3 sequences, roughly 23% of them singletons. For this clonotype: Possible read error: a much larger clone is one base away.

Germline V gene sequence: CDR1 SGHNT, CDR2 YENEEA. The CDR3 has 13 residues. The junction had 14 bases not matched to a gene; V was cut back by 11 bases and J by 10 bases. The receptor's source is a human donor in good health. Some libraries in this study had Jurkat cell RNA spiked in. Sample: naive CD8+ T cells from blood, with Jurkat cell RNA spiked in. Subset noted: FACS-sorted CD8+CD4-CCR7+CD45RA+ naive T cells. The chain links TRBV11-3 to TRBJ2-1, with 7 bases lining up with TRBD2. CDR3 sequence reads: CAGKSRGDLEQFF. Written as DNA, the CDR3 is TGTGCCGGCAAATCACGGGGGGACTTAGAGCAGTTCTTC.